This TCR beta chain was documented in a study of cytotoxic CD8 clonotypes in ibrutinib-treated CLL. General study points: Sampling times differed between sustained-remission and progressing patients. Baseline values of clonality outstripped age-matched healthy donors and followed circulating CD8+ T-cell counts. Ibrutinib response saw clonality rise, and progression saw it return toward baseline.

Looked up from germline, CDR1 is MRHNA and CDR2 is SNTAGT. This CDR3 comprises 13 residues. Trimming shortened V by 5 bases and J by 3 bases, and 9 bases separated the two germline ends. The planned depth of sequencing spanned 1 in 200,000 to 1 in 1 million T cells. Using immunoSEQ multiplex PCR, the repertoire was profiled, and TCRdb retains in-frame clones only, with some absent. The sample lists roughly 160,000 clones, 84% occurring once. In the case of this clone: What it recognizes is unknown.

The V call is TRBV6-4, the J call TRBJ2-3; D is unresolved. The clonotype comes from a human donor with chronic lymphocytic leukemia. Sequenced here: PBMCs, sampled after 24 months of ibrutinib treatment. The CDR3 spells CASSSVFTDTQYF. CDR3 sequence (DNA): TGTGCCAGCAGTTCGGTGTTTACAGATACGCAGTATTTT.